This T cell receptor (beta chain) emerged from a study of blood T cell repertoires in COVID-19. Overall study context: T cells, B-cell-depleted T cells, or PBMCs provided the cDNA or gDNA that served as material.

Germline trimming cut 4 bases from V and 1 base from J; bases unmatched to any gene: 11. The CDR3 is made up of 18 amino acids. Germline V gene data show CDR1 as MNHNS and CDR2 as SASEGT. Produced via immunoSEQ multiplex PCR; TCRdb's table is partial and in-frame only. This sample has 45,000 to 50,000 clones, with 85% to 90% found just once. One Seattle source followed patients from active infection through their disease course. This receptor was obtained from a woman older than 75 with COVID-19, enrolled during active disease. The chain recombines TRBV6-1 with TRBJ2-2, with TRBD1 matching 8 bases. The sequencing input was peripheral blood. Written as DNA, the CDR3 is TGTGCCAGCAGTGTATTACCGCAGGACAGGGTGAACACCGGGGAGCTGTTTTTT. It specifies CASSVLPQDRVNTGELFF.